A selection of T cell receptor beta chains follows, all from one sample in a study of T cell changes during pregnancy in multiple sclerosis. Sequenced by immunoSEQ multiplex PCR; TCRdb stores in-frame clones only, minus some. The sample carries around 36,000 clones, more than 80% recorded once. The sequencing here drew on CD4+ T cells from peripheral blood mononuclear cells, taken in the third trimester of pregnancy. The receptors come from a female donor with multiple sclerosis, enrolled in a pregnancy study. The CDR3 runs from the conserved cysteine through the conserved F or W. Fields, in order: clone size, D gene, V gene, J gene, CDR3 DNA, CDR3 protein. The D gene is left open where the match is weak. The listing skips clone size in some rows; elsewhere it reads once, few, many or a size class.

abundance: -; d_gene: -; v_gene: TRBV6-1; j_gene: TRBJ1-2; CDR3nt: TGTGCCAGCAGTGAAGATCTAAGGAGACGGAGAAACTATGGCTACACCTTC; CDR3aa: CASSEDLRRRRNYGYTF
abundance: -; d_gene: -; v_gene: TRBV14; j_gene: TRBJ1-1; CDR3nt: TGTGCCAGCAGCCAAGGGGGGGGGAGGACTGAAGCTTTCTTT; CDR3aa: CASSQGGGRTEAFF
abundance: -; d_gene: TRBD1; v_gene: TRBV7-9; j_gene: TRBJ1-2; CDR3nt: TGTGCCAGCAGAATAACAGGGGAGAGTGGCTACACCTTC; CDR3aa: CASRITGESGYTF
abundance: -; d_gene: TRBD1; v_gene: TRBV5-6; j_gene: TRBJ1-4; CDR3nt: TGTGCCAGCAGCCCTCGGACAGGTCTAGGTGAAAAACTGTTTTTT; CDR3aa: CASSPRTGLGEKLFF
abundance: -; d_gene: -; v_gene: TRBV15; j_gene: TRBJ2-7; CDR3nt: TGTGCCACCAGCAGACCTTCCTCCTACGAGCAGTACTTC; CDR3aa: CATSRPSSYEQYF
abundance: -; d_gene: TRBD1; v_gene: TRBV7-2; j_gene: TRBJ2-5; CDR3nt: TGTGCCAGCAGCTTACGGACAGGGGCTGGGCAAGAGACCCAGTACTTC; CDR3aa: CASSLRTGAGQETQYF
abundance: -; d_gene: -; v_gene: TRBV5-1; j_gene: TRBJ2-3; CDR3nt: TGCGCCAGCAGCTCGGGGACTAGCACAGATACGCAGTATTTT; CDR3aa: CASSSGTSTDTQYF
abundance: once; d_gene: -; v_gene: TRBV18; j_gene: TRBJ1-2; CDR3nt: TGTGCCAGCTCACCCTCCACAGGGTATGGCTACACCTTC; CDR3aa: CASSPSTGYGYTF
abundance: -; d_gene: -; v_gene: TRBV7-7; j_gene: TRBJ2-5; CDR3nt: TGTGCCAGCAGCTTTACAGGGCAGAACGAGGAGACCCAGTACTTC; CDR3aa: CASSFTGQNEETQYF
abundance: -; d_gene: TRBD2; v_gene: TRBV6-4; j_gene: TRBJ2-2; CDR3nt: TGTGCCAGCAGTGACTCCCCGCTAGCGGGGTTCAACACCGGGGAGCTGTTTTTT; CDR3aa: CASSDSPLAGFNTGELFF
abundance: -; d_gene: TRBD1; v_gene: TRBV25-1; j_gene: TRBJ1-3; CDR3nt: TGTGCCAGCAGTGGACTGACAGGGGGTGACACCATATATTTT; CDR3aa: CASSGLTGGDTIYF
abundance: -; d_gene: TRBD2; v_gene: TRBV5-8; j_gene: TRBJ2-7; CDR3nt: TGTGCCAGCAGCTTGGCAGGCACTAGCGGGAGAATCGAGCAGTACTTC; CDR3aa: CASSLAGTSGRIEQYF
abundance: -; d_gene: -; v_gene: TRBV21-1; j_gene: TRBJ1-3; CDR3nt: TGTGCCAGCAGCCCCCTGACAGGGGCTATCTCTGGAAACACCATATATTTT; CDR3aa: CASSPLTGAISGNTIYF
abundance: -; d_gene: TRBD1; v_gene: TRBV4-3; j_gene: TRBJ2-3; CDR3nt: TGCGCCAGCAGCCCACTCCTAGGACAGGGAAATACGCAGTATTTT; CDR3aa: CASSPLLGQGNTQYF
abundance: -; d_gene: -; v_gene: TRBV27; j_gene: TRBJ1-5; CDR3nt: TGTGCCAGCAGTTTAGAGGGGGTGCAGCCCCAGCATTTT; CDR3aa: CASSLEGVQPQHF
abundance: -; d_gene: -; v_gene: TRBV7-9; j_gene: TRBJ2-6; CDR3nt: TGTGCCAGCAGCTTTTACGGCTCTGGGGCCAACGTCCTGACTTTC; CDR3aa: CASSFYGSGANVLTF
abundance: -; d_gene: TRBD2; v_gene: TRBV6-1; j_gene: TRBJ2-3; CDR3nt: TGTGCCAGCAGTTGGGAGGGGCCAGATACGCAGTATTTT; CDR3aa: CASSWEGPDTQYF
abundance: -; d_gene: -; v_gene: TRBV27; j_gene: TRBJ2-7; CDR3nt: TGTGCCAGCACCAAACGCCTGGGGGCAAGCCCCAACGAGCAGTACTTC; CDR3aa: CASTKRLGASPNEQYF
abundance: -; d_gene: -; v_gene: TRBV19; j_gene: TRBJ2-1; CDR3nt: TGTGCCAGTAGTATGGGCCCTTACCCCCCTCAGAATGAGCAGTTCTTC; CDR3aa: CASSMGPYPPQNEQFF
abundance: -; d_gene: TRBD2; v_gene: TRBV27; j_gene: TRBJ2-7; CDR3nt: TGTGCCCGCCGGAGGGCTAGCGGGGGACATTGCATCCACGAGCAGTACTTC; CDR3aa: CARRRASGGHCIHEQYF
abundance: -; d_gene: -; v_gene: TRBV9; j_gene: TRBJ1-3; CDR3nt: TGTGCCAGCAGCGTAGGCTCGGCGGTCTCTGGAAACACCATATATTTT; CDR3aa: CASSVGSAVSGNTIYF
abundance: -; d_gene: TRBD1; v_gene: TRBV5-1; j_gene: TRBJ1-3; CDR3nt: TGCGCCAGCAGCTTGGGGGGGACAGGCTCTGGAAACACCATATATTTT; CDR3aa: CASSLGGTGSGNTIYF
abundance: -; d_gene: TRBD2; v_gene: TRBV10-3; j_gene: TRBJ2-3; CDR3nt: TGTGCCATCAGTGTAGGTAGCGGGGTACCGGGAAGCACAGATACGCAGTATTTT; CDR3aa: CAISVGSGVPGSTDTQYF
abundance: -; d_gene: TRBD1; v_gene: TRBV5-6; j_gene: TRBJ1-5; CDR3nt: TGTGCCAGCAGCTTGGCAGTTGGGACAGGGAATCAGCCCCAGCATTTT; CDR3aa: CASSLAVGTGNQPQHF
abundance: -; d_gene: -; v_gene: TRBV19; j_gene: TRBJ2-1; CDR3nt: TGTGCCAGTAGTATCGACAGCTTCTCTACAAATGAGCAGTTCTTC; CDR3aa: CASSIDSFSTNEQFF
abundance: -; d_gene: TRBD2; v_gene: TRBV5-1; j_gene: TRBJ2-5; CDR3nt: TGCGCCAGCAGCTTGGCCTTGACTAGCGGAATACAAGAGACCCAGTACTTC; CDR3aa: CASSLALTSGIQETQYF
abundance: -; d_gene: TRBD1; v_gene: TRBV7-6; j_gene: TRBJ2-5; CDR3nt: TGTGCCAGCAGCTTAGCCCTGGGGACAGGGGTCCCCCAAGAGACCCAGTACTTC; CDR3aa: CASSLALGTGVPQETQYF
abundance: -; d_gene: -; v_gene: TRBV9; j_gene: TRBJ1-2; CDR3nt: TGTGCCAGCAGCGTAGTGGAGGCCGGTGGCTACACCTTC; CDR3aa: CASSVVEAGGYTF
abundance: once; d_gene: -; v_gene: TRBV5-1; j_gene: TRBJ2-7; CDR3nt: TGCGCCAGCAGCCGGAGTAGGACCTACGAGCAGTACTTC; CDR3aa: CASSRSRTYEQYF
abundance: -; d_gene: -; v_gene: TRBV11-2; j_gene: TRBJ1-1; CDR3nt: TGTGCCAGCAGGCACGCCGGGAGGAACACTGAAGCTTTCTTT; CDR3aa: CASRHAGRNTEAFF
abundance: -; d_gene: TRBD1; v_gene: TRBV7-8; j_gene: TRBJ2-7; CDR3nt: TGTGCCAGCAGCTTGACAGGGGTACCTTACGAGCAGTACTTC; CDR3aa: CASSLTGVPYEQYF
abundance: -; d_gene: TRBD1; v_gene: TRBV18; j_gene: TRBJ2-1; CDR3nt: TGTGCCAGCTCACCTTCGACAGGGGTGAATGAGCAGTTCTTC; CDR3aa: CASSPSTGVNEQFF
abundance: -; d_gene: TRBD1; v_gene: TRBV29-1; j_gene: TRBJ1-2; CDR3nt: TGCAGCGTTGAGGGGGGACAGGGTCAAAACTATGGCTACACCTTC; CDR3aa: CSVEGGQGQNYGYTF
abundance: -; d_gene: TRBD2; v_gene: TRBV2; j_gene: TRBJ2-1; CDR3nt: TGTGCCAGCAGTGAACGCGGGCTAGCGGGAGTTAATGAGCAGTTCTTC; CDR3aa: CASSERGLAGVNEQFF
abundance: once; d_gene: TRBD1; v_gene: TRBV5-1; j_gene: TRBJ2-1; CDR3nt: TGCGCCAGCAGCTCTTCTCATATAACAGGGGGGCAGTTCTTC; CDR3aa: CASSSSHITGGQFF
abundance: -; d_gene: -; v_gene: TRBV5-6; j_gene: TRBJ1-2; CDR3nt: TGTGCCAGCAGCTTGGTCGGGTCATCCTATGGCTACACCTTC; CDR3aa: CASSLVGSSYGYTF
abundance: -; d_gene: -; v_gene: TRBV5-1; j_gene: TRBJ2-7; CDR3nt: TGCGCCAGCAGAAGTGCGGACGAGCAGTACTTC; CDR3aa: CASRSADEQYF
abundance: -; d_gene: TRBD2; v_gene: TRBV7-2; j_gene: TRBJ2-5; CDR3nt: TGTGCCAGCAGCTTGTTTGCGGGAGTGGGGGAGACCCAGTACTTC; CDR3aa: CASSLFAGVGETQYF
abundance: -; d_gene: TRBD1; v_gene: TRBV7-2; j_gene: TRBJ2-7; CDR3nt: TGTGCCAGCAGCTTAGGGGGGACAGGGGGAACCTACGAGCAGTACTTC; CDR3aa: CASSLGGTGGTYEQYF
abundance: -; d_gene: TRBD2; v_gene: TRBV19; j_gene: TRBJ2-7; CDR3nt: TGTGCCAGTACCGTCCCGGGACTAGACGAGCAGTACTTC; CDR3aa: CASTVPGLDEQYF
abundance: -; d_gene: -; v_gene: TRBV19; j_gene: TRBJ2-2; CDR3nt: TGTGCCAGTAGGCCCCACGAGGGAATGGACACCGGGGAGCTGTTTTTT; CDR3aa: CASRPHEGMDTGELFF
abundance: -; d_gene: -; v_gene: TRBV5-1; j_gene: TRBJ1-5; CDR3nt: TGCGCCAGCAGCTTTACAGGGCGAGAAGAGCCCCAGCATTTT; CDR3aa: CASSFTGREEPQHF
abundance: once; d_gene: TRBD2; v_gene: TRBV28; j_gene: TRBJ2-1; CDR3nt: TGTGCCAGCAGTGACCCCGGGACTACCCTCAGGCAGTTCTTC; CDR3aa: CASSDPGTTLRQFF
abundance: -; d_gene: -; v_gene: TRBV7-2; j_gene: TRBJ1-2; CDR3nt: TGTGCCAGCAGCTTGGCAGGGAAGGGTAACTATGGCTACACCTTC; CDR3aa: CASSLAGKGNYGYTF
abundance: -; d_gene: -; v_gene: TRBV5-1; j_gene: TRBJ1-2; CDR3nt: TGCGCCAGCAGCTTGGACAGGAACTATGGCTACACCTTC; CDR3aa: CASSLDRNYGYTF
abundance: once; d_gene: -; v_gene: TRBV7-9; j_gene: TRBJ2-7; CDR3nt: TGTGCCAGCAGCTTAGCAGGGGGGGACAGGTCAGCCGCCTACGAGCAGTACTTC; CDR3aa: CASSLAGGDRSAAYEQYF
abundance: -; d_gene: TRBD1; v_gene: TRBV11-2; j_gene: TRBJ1-1; CDR3nt: TGTGCCAGCAGCTTGATGGGACAGTTCGCAACTGAAGCTTTCTTT; CDR3aa: CASSLMGQFATEAFF
abundance: -; d_gene: TRBD1; v_gene: TRBV4-3; j_gene: TRBJ2-7; CDR3nt: TGCGCCAGCAGCCCCAGGACAGGGGGCTACGAGCAGTACTTC; CDR3aa: CASSPRTGGYEQYF
abundance: -; d_gene: -; v_gene: TRBV2; j_gene: TRBJ1-3; CDR3nt: TGTGCCAGCAGTGAGGTCAGGGCTCTTGGAAACACCATATATTTT; CDR3aa: CASSEVRALGNTIYF
abundance: -; d_gene: TRBD2; v_gene: TRBV18; j_gene: TRBJ2-1; CDR3nt: TGTGCCAGCTCCCCACTAACTAGCGGGAGTTCCAATGAGCAGTTCTTC; CDR3aa: CASSPLTSGSSNEQFF
abundance: -; d_gene: TRBD2; v_gene: TRBV28; j_gene: TRBJ2-7; CDR3nt: TGTGCCAGCAGTTTGAGACGTATGGGGGGGACCTACGAGCAGTACTTC; CDR3aa: CASSLRRMGGTYEQYF
abundance: -; d_gene: TRBD1; v_gene: TRBV29-1; j_gene: TRBJ1-1; CDR3nt: TGCAGCGTTGTACGACAGGGGATGAACACTGAAGCTTTCTTT; CDR3aa: CSVVRQGMNTEAFF
abundance: -; d_gene: TRBD1; v_gene: TRBV5-1; j_gene: TRBJ2-5; CDR3nt: TGCGCCAGCAGCTTGCTTCCGGGCAGGGGGGAGACCCAGTACTTC; CDR3aa: CASSLLPGRGETQYF
abundance: -; d_gene: -; v_gene: TRBV7-9; j_gene: TRBJ1-5; CDR3nt: TGTGCCAGCAGCTTTTCGGGGGATAATCAGCCCCAGCATTTT; CDR3aa: CASSFSGDNQPQHF
abundance: -; d_gene: TRBD2; v_gene: TRBV27; j_gene: TRBJ2-5; CDR3nt: TGTGCCAGCAGTTTAGTGCCTAGCGGGAGGGCCAGGGCGGAGACCCAGTACTTC; CDR3aa: CASSLVPSGRARAETQYF